This T cell receptor (beta chain) was observed in a study of T cell repertoires in cytomegalovirus infection. A single record per CDR3 protein comes from TCRdb applying MiXCR to the reads. The profile shows about 460,000 distinct CDR3 sequences, about 10% of them singletons. The V and J ends lost 7 bases and 4 bases respectively, with 16 bases between them. There are 15 residues in the CDR3. CDR1 and CDR2 (germline): ENHRY, SYGVKD. Worth noting for this clonotype: The CDR3 ends on some other residue instead of the conserved phenylalanine or tryptophan, so this is likely a read error.

This sequence originates from a human donor in good health (CMV status not recorded). Some clones in this sample may be carry-over from other donors' samples. Sequenced material: PBMCs. The chain recombines TRBV10-3 with TRBJ2-2; D could derive from TRBD1 or TRBD2 (6 bases each). The CDR3: CAIMSPEGGTGELFL. The CDR3, as DNA: TGTGCCATCATGTCACCCGAGGGGGGCACCGGGGAGCTGTTTTTG.